This T cell receptor beta chain was identified during a study of CD8 T cells in Susac syndrome. Regarding the study as a whole: The study acknowledged a relatively small number of individuals in its TCR sequencing and HLA analysis.

Healthy donors acted as controls, with matching for age and sex. As to this clonotype: Its target is not known.

RNA totalling roughly 0.5 to 1 ug underwent reverse transcription with random hexamers. One entry per CDR3 protein results from TCRdb running MiXCR on the immunoSEQ multiplex PCR reads. The sample contains 150,000 to 200,000 distinct CDR3 sequences, about 95% of which appear only once. The origin of this receptor is a human donor in good health. The specimen sequenced was CD4+ T cells from PBMCs.

CDR3 residues: CASSRSEVNTGELFF. In DNA, the CDR3 is TGCGCCAGCAGCCGGAGCGAGGTTAACACCGGGGAGCTGTTTTTT. This chain uses TRBV23-1 with TRBJ2-2; the D is unclear. TRBV23-1 is an ORF; its function is uncertain. V lost 6 bases and J 2 bases, leaving 13 bases between the germline ends. This CDR3 comprises 15 residues.